Presented here are 25 T cell receptor beta chains from one specimen sequenced in a study of shared clonotypes between healthy human individuals. Naivety among CD8 cells was defined by CD45RO negativity and positive CCR7 selection, thereby excluding terminally differentiated effector memory CD45RA+ cells. The repertoire was sequenced with immunoSEQ multiplex PCR; TCRdb's copy has only in-frame clones and lacks some. The repertoire has around 1.9 million clones, approximately 94% of them found once; the top ten carry around 1.7%. The sample was naive CD8+ T cells from PBMCs. The origin of the receptors is a young man in good health. Some clones in this sample may be carry-over from other donors' samples.

The chain joins TRBV27 to TRBJ1-2, with a possible D match to TRBD1 (5 bases). V lost 7 bases and J lost 3, with 12 bases in between. Germline V CDR1 and CDR2: MNHEY, SMNVEV (reference sequence). This CDR3 is 13 amino acids long. As DNA, the CDR3 is TGTGCCAGCAAGACTCGGGGCGACTATGGCTACACCTTC. This translates into CASKTRGDYGYTF.

The gene calls are TRBV7-2 and TRBJ2-2; D remains unclear. Looked up from germline, CDR1 is SGHTA and CDR2 is FQGNSA. Trimming stripped 7 bases from V and 5 bases from J, with 17 bases between. The CDR3 is 15 residues long. DNA of the CDR3: TGTGCCAGCAACGAGGCGGATTGGGCAACCGGGGAGCTGTTTTTT. Protein product: CASNEADWATGELFF.

The gene calls are TRBV5-4 and TRBJ2-2, with D tentatively TRBD1 (6 bases). Germline loops: CDR1 SGHNT, CDR2 YYREEE (reference sequence). Deletions cut 4 bases from V and 2 bases from J, with 15 bases between. The CDR3 is 16 residues long. The CDR3 DNA reads TGTGCCAGCAGCGCCGGGACACTAACCAACACCGGGGAGCTGTTTTTT. The encoded protein is CASSAGTLTNTGELFF. Based on the CDR3 plus reference TRBV5-4 and TRBJ2-2, the full variable domain is ETGVTQSPTHLIKTRGQQVTLRCSSQSGHNTVSWYQQALGQGPQFIFQYYREEENGRGNFPPRFSGLQFPNYSSELNVNALELDDSALYLCASSAGTLTNTGELFFGEGSRLTVL.

As concerns this clone: The sample holds other DNA sequences that translate to the same CDR3. This chain connects TRBV27 to TRBJ1-5; D gene ambiguous. The CDR3 runs 13 residues. Between the trimmed V and J ends, which lost 6 bases and 3 bases, there was a span of 9 bases. Germline CDR1 reads MNHEY; CDR2 reads SMNVEV (reference sequence). DNA for the CDR3: TGTGCCAGCAGGACGGGGTTCAATCAGCCCCAGCATTTT. Translating it yields CASRTGFNQPQHF.

This sequence joins TRBV7-9 and TRBJ2-5; D remains unclear. Germline assignment: CDR1 SEHNR and CDR2 FQNEAQ (reference sequence). The CDR3 totals 16 residues. Between the trimmed V and J ends, which lost 3 bases and 2 bases, there was a span of 16 bases. CDR3 sequence reads: CASSFERREGQETQYF. DNA for the CDR3: TGTGCCAGCAGCTTCGAACGAAGAGAAGGGCAAGAGACCCAGTACTTC.

V and J are TRBV28 and TRBJ2-7; no firm D call. The CDR3 is made up of 15 amino acids. Germline values: CDR1 MDHEN, CDR2 SYDVKM. V lost 4 bases and J 2 bases, leaving 15 bases between the germline ends. The CDR3 protein is CASSSTLVRPYEQYF. The CDR3 nucleotides read TGTGCCAGCAGTTCCACCCTTGTACGCCCCTACGAGCAGTACTTC.

In nucleotides, the CDR3 is TGTGCCAGCAGCTTAGGATTAGGGTCTGACTATGGCTACACCTTC. It yields the protein CASSLGLGSDYGYTF. The chain uses TRBV13 and TRBJ1-2; D is unclear. The germline V gene has CDR1 PRHDT and CDR2 FYEKMQ (reference sequence). The CDR3 has 15 residues. The V end lost 0 bases, the J end lost 3 bases, and 11 bases lay between the germline ends.

The V and J genes are TRBV19 and TRBJ2-7; perhaps D is TRBD1 or TRBD2 (5 bases each). The CDR3 runs to 13 residues. CDR1 and CDR2 from the germline V gene are LNHDA and SQIVND (reference sequence). V was shortened by 8 bases and J by 4 bases, with 15 bases between the two germline ends. The CDR3 loop is CASGDGGGYEQYF. In DNA, the CDR3 is TGTGCCAGTGGAGACGGTGGGGGATACGAGCAGTACTTC.

The CDR3 protein is CAISETGTGDTGELFF. CDR3 bases: TGTGCCATCAGTGAGACCGGGACAGGGGACACCGGGGAGCTGTTTTTT. V and J are TRBV10-3 and TRBJ2-2, with 10 bases aligning to TRBD1. Germline V gives CDR1 ENHRY, CDR2 SYGVKD. V was pared by 2 bases and J by 3 bases, with 3 bases of the junction left unmatched. The CDR3 loop spans 16 amino acids.

The J gene is TRBJ2-7, the V gene TRBV6-1; D gene ambiguous. Per the germline V gene, CDR1 is MNHNS and CDR2 is SASEGT. The CDR3 contains 15 residues. The ends were cut back, 3 bases at V and 2 bases at J, with 14 bases in the middle. For the CDR3, the DNA is TGTGCCAGCAGTGATGGTTTTATGGGCCCCTACGAGCAGTACTTC. Its translation: CASSDGFMGPYEQYF.

Comments on this clone: This sample also contains other DNA sequences that code for the same CDR3. This rearrangement joins TRBV9 to TRBJ2-7; a weak D match, TRBD1 (5 bases). Germline V lookup: CDR1 SGDLS, CDR2 YYNGEE. With 0 bases removed from V and 4 bases from J, the gap between germline ends came to 11 bases. There are 14 residues in the CDR3. The CDR3 protein is CASSVGQGQYEQYF. In DNA, the CDR3 is TGTGCCAGCAGCGTAGGCCAGGGCCAGTACGAGCAGTACTTC.

This chain uses TRBV27 with TRBJ2-1, with 9 bases that match TRBD1. This CDR3 contains 14 residues. V was clipped by 3 bases and J by 8 bases; unmatched bases: 5. Germline CDR1 MNHEY, CDR2 SMNVEV (reference sequence). CDR3 in amino acids: CASSFHRGPDEQFF. In nucleotides, the CDR3 is TGTGCCAGCAGTTTTCACAGGGGGCCCGATGAGCAGTTCTTC.

V usage is TRBV7-8 and J usage is TRBJ1-1; weak D call: TRBD1 (6 bases). Germline V gives CDR1 SGHVS, CDR2 FQNEAQ. This CDR3 is 19 amino acids long. V lost 4 bases and J lost 2, with 26 bases in between. The CDR3 sequence is CASSSPRTRGARENTEAFF. As DNA, the CDR3 is TGTGCCAGCAGCTCACCACGAACACGGGGGGCGAGGGAAAACACTGAAGCTTTCTTT.

V is TRBV29-1 and J is TRBJ2-7; D is ambiguous. Trimming left V 4 bases short and J 4 bases short, with 17 bases between. In germline, CDR1 is SQVTM, CDR2 ANQGSEA. CDR3 size: 14 residues. CDR3 region: CSVAHEMGLYEQYF. The CDR3 DNA sequence: TGCAGCGTTGCACACGAGATGGGGTTGTACGAGCAGTACTTC.

The chain has TRBV7-3 and TRBJ2-2, with 7 positions matching TRBD2. CDR3 length: 14 amino acids. Germline values: CDR1 SGHTA, CDR2 FQGTGA. J lost 3 bases, V lost 5 bases, and 3 bases had no gene match. CDR3 sequence (DNA): TGTGCCAGCAGCCCCGGGGGGTACACCGGGGAGCTGTTTTTT. It specifies CASSPGGYTGELFF.

A word on this clone: No conserved phenylalanine or tryptophan ends this CDR3, so it is likely a read error. Because the CDR3's place on the DNA is in doubt, the DNA is left out and the CDR3 is given as listed by TCRdb. The V and J genes are TRBV5-8 and TRBJ2-7; the table's D call, TRBD1, was not checked against the DNA. The CDR3 is 15 amino acids in total, end residues counted. The V gene's germline CDR1 is SGHTS and CDR2 YDEGEE. The CDR3 here is CASSFFVSGQGYRGS.

The chain couples TRBV7-8 to TRBJ2-7, with D unresolved. CDR3 length equals 13 residues. V gave up 0 bases and J gave up 2 bases, with 5 bases separating them. CDR1 is SGHVS and CDR2 is FQNEAQ in the germline V gene. The chain's CDR3 is CASSLAPPYEQYF. DNA of the CDR3: TGTGCCAGCAGCTTAGCGCCGCCCTACGAGCAGTACTTC.

The CDR3 DNA is TGTGCCAGTAGTATGGGGCAGGGAATTGACACTGAAGCTTTCTTT. The encoded protein is CASSMGQGIDTEAFF. The genes are TRBV19 and TRBJ1-1; D perhaps matches TRBD1 (5 bases). Germline values: CDR1 LNHDA, CDR2 SQIVND (reference sequence). V was pared by 3 bases and J by 3 bases, with 14 bases between. CDR3 length: 15 amino acids.

The V call is TRBV30, the J call TRBJ1-3; D is unresolved. Germline CDR1 GTSNPN, CDR2 SVGIG (reference sequence). V was shortened by 4 bases and J by 0 bases, with 4 bases between the two germline ends. The CDR3 consists of 12 residues. CDR3 nucleotide sequence: TGTGCCTGGACTCCCTCTGGAAACACCATATATTTT. Residues: CAWTPSGNTIYF. Full variable domain (missing parts from reference TRBV30 and TRBJ1-3): SQTIHQWPATLVQPVGSPLSLECTVEGTSNPNLYWYRQAAGRGLQLLFYSVGIGQISSEVPQNLSASRPQDRQFILSSKKLLLSDSGFYLCAWTPSGNTIYFGEGSWLTVV.

The V and J genes are TRBV6-1 and TRBJ1-1, with D maybe TRBD1 (6 bases). The CDR3 runs 12 residues. Per the germline V gene, CDR1 is MNHNS and CDR2 is SASEGT. The V end lost 7 bases, the J end lost 6 bases, and 12 bases lay between the germline ends. CDR3 amino acids: CASTRRGSEAFF. Written as DNA, the CDR3 is TGTGCCAGCACAAGAAGGGGGTCTGAAGCTTTCTTT.

This clone was seen a single time. The chain is built from TRBV4-1 and TRBJ2-7, with TRBD1 matching 7 bases. The CDR3 is 16 residues long. Germline V gene lookup returns CDR1 MGHRA and CDR2 YSYEKL. V dropped 2 bases and J dropped 5; count of bases not matched to a gene: 12. The CDR3 spells CASSQLSQTGFNEQYF. The CDR3 DNA is TGCGCCAGCAGCCAACTTAGCCAGACAGGGTTCAACGAGCAGTACTTC.

The J gene is TRBJ2-6, the V gene TRBV9, with no clear D. Germline lookup yields CDR1 SGDLS and CDR2 YYNGEE. The CDR3 extends over 15 amino acids. Trimming shortened V by 0 bases and J by 4 bases, and 8 bases separated the two germline ends. Written as DNA, the CDR3 is TGTGCCAGCAGCGTAGGTCCCAACGGGGCCAACGTCCTGACTTTC. It codes for CASSVGPNGANVLTF.

This chain joins TRBV4-2 and TRBJ1-5, with D possibly being TRBD1 (5 bases). The CDR3 covers 16 residues. V lost 1 base, J lost 1 base, and 11 bases lay in between. CDR1 LGHNA and CDR2 YNFKEQ come from the germline V gene. The CDR3 is CASSQALGGSNQPQHF. CDR3 nucleotide sequence: TGTGCCAGCAGCCAAGCCCTTGGGGGGAGCAATCAGCCCCAGCATTTT.

A remark on this clone: The same CDR3 also results from other DNA sequences found in this sample. V is TRBV27 and J is TRBJ1-1; no firm D call. CDR1 is MNHEY and CDR2 is SMNVEV in the germline V gene (reference sequence). The CDR3 has 13 amino acids. V lost 2 bases and J 1 base, leaving 5 bases between the germline ends. CDR3 sequence reads: CASSLLANTEAFF. In DNA, the CDR3 is TGTGCCAGCAGTTTACTGGCGAACACTGAAGCTTTCTTT.

The V and J genes are TRBV7-2 and TRBJ2-3, with D unclear. This CDR3 contains 13 residues. The V gene's germline CDR1 is SGHTA and CDR2 FQGNSA. Trimming cost V 2 bases and J 6 bases, with 9 bases left between them. CDR3 DNA sequence: TGTGCCAGCAGCTTAATTCCCATGGATACGCAGTATTTT. Translating gives CASSLIPMDTQYF.